One and the same sample provided the 26 T cell receptor beta chains below, sequenced in a study of immune evolution from preneoplasia to lung adenocarcinoma. The method was immunoSEQ multiplex PCR; TCRdb's version includes in-frame clones alone and lacks a portion of them. Of 4,100 or so clones listed, around nine tenths are singletons. The sample was FFPE minimally invasive lung adenocarcinoma tissue. The receptors were gathered from an older donor with lung adenocarcinoma.

V gene TRBV5-4 combines with J gene TRBJ2-3; tentative D call: TRBD1 (5 bases). The CDR3 has 19 amino acids. Per the germline V gene, CDR1 is SGHNT and CDR2 is YYREEE (reference sequence). The germline V and J ends were trimmed by 4 bases and 0 bases, with 24 bases remaining between them. CDR3 protein: CASSHPPTTEPASTDTQYF. Here the CDR3 DNA reads TGTGCCAGCAGCCATCCTCCCACGACAGAGCCGGCTAGCACAGATACGCAGTATTTT.

This clone was found once. CDR3 protein: CATHAGTSGYNEQFF. CDR3 DNA: TGTGCCACCCACGCCGGGACTAGCGGCTACAATGAGCAGTTCTTC. The V call is TRBV10-3, the J call TRBJ2-1; 11 bases match TRBD2. The CDR3 is 15 residues long. Germline CDR1 ENHRY, CDR2 SYGVKD. J gave up 3 bases and V 10 bases, and 8 bases lay outside the gene matches.

V and J are TRBV10-3 and TRBJ1-1; weak D call: TRBD1 (6 bases). The germline V and J ends were trimmed by 8 bases and 1 base, with 14 bases remaining between them. CDR1 and CDR2 from the germline V gene are ENHRY and SYGVKD. CDR3 length equals 14 residues. The CDR3 region is CAIRNGTSNTEAFF. For the CDR3, the DNA is TGTGCCATCCGGAACGGGACATCGAACACTGAAGCTTTCTTT.

The chain has TRBV6-6 and TRBJ2-3; 8 bases match TRBD2. Germline CDR1 is MNHNY and CDR2 is SVGAGI (reference sequence). CDR3 length: 16 amino acids. Trimming cost V 5 bases and J 2 bases; bases outside gene matches: 9. The chain's CDR3 is CASSGAGAGATDTQYF. The CDR3 nucleotides read TGTGCCAGCAGTGGGGCGGGAGCGGGGGCCACAGATACGCAGTATTTT.

The chain uses TRBV11-2 and TRBJ2-3; TRBD2 aligns across 10 bases. This CDR3 is built from 19 residues. Losses at the gene ends were 4 bases for V and 6 bases for J; bases not matched to a gene: 19. Germline V CDR1 and CDR2: SGHAT, FQNNGV. CDR3 DNA sequence: TGTGCCAGCAGCTCGGTTTTTTCGGGGGAGCTAGCGGGAGAGGATACGCAGTATTTT. Translation gives CASSSVFSGELAGEDTQYF.

This clone has just a few counts. This sequence joins TRBV19 and TRBJ2-2, with a possible D match to TRBD2 (6 bases). The CDR3 has 15 amino acids. Trimming removed 4 bases from V and 7 bases from J, with 16 bases in between. Germline values: CDR1 LNHDA, CDR2 SQIVND (reference sequence). CDR3 sequence (DNA): TGTGCCAGTAGTACCGGGGGACCCCGGAGCGGGGAGCTGTTTTTT. It is translated as CASSTGGPRSGELFF.

The chain carries TRBV4-1 and TRBJ2-1, with D hard to call. V was trimmed by 4 bases and J by 5 bases, leaving 9 bases between them. This CDR3 comprises 13 residues. From germline, CDR1 is MGHRA and CDR2 YSYEKL. CDR3 in DNA: TGCGCCAGCAGCCGGCTTACCCACAATGAGCAGTTCTTC. Amino acids: CASSRLTHNEQFF.

The V and J genes are TRBV7-8 and TRBJ2-6; no firm D call. CDR1 and CDR2 from the germline V gene are SGHVS and FQNEAQ. CDR3 length: 15 residues. V shed 2 bases and J shed 2 bases, with 7 bases lying between them. The CDR3 DNA reads as TGTGCCAGCAGCTTATCCAGCCCTGGGGCCAACGTCCTGACTTTC. Its translation is CASSLSSPGANVLTF.

The chain joins TRBV2 to TRBJ2-2; D gene uncertain. Trimming took off 7 bases at V and 5 bases at J, with 11 bases between the two ends. This CDR3 is 13 amino acids long. CDR1 SNHLY and CDR2 FYNNEI come from the germline V gene. CDR3 DNA: TGTGCCAGCACCGGAGACGGGACCGGGGAGCTGTTTTTT. Amino acids: CASTGDGTGELFF.

The CDR3 DNA sequence: TGTGCCAGCATCGGGGGGGTTCCCTCCTACGAGCAGTACTTC. Translated, it gives CASIGGVPSYEQYF. The V and J genes are TRBV28 and TRBJ2-7; 8 nucleotides line up with TRBD2. V shed 7 bases, J shed 0 bases, and the junction held 5 bases outside the gene matches. CDR1 is MDHEN, CDR2 SYDVKM, per germline. The CDR3 has 14 residues.

The sample holds one count of this clone. The chain links TRBV27 to TRBJ1-2; 10 nucleotides match TRBD1. CDR1 is MNHEY, CDR2 SMNVEV, per germline (reference sequence). The CDR3 sequence is 12 residues long. V shed 10 bases, J shed 7 bases, and the junction held 6 bases outside the gene matches. In DNA, the CDR3 is TGTGCCACCGGGGGACAGGGGTTTGGCTACACCTTC. This codes for CATGGQGFGYTF.

The chain employs TRBV4-3 and TRBJ2-6; perhaps TRBD2 as D (6 bases). Trimming took off 4 bases at V and 4 bases at J, with 11 bases between the two ends. Looked up from germline, CDR1 is LGHNA and CDR2 is YSLEER. The CDR3 runs 15 residues. The CDR3 region has the DNA TGCGCCAGCAGCCCGTACGGGGGAGGGGCCAACGTCCTGACTTTC. Residues: CASSPYGGGANVLTF.

V usage is TRBV30 and J usage is TRBJ1-5; D gene unclear. V lost 3 bases and J 7 bases, leaving 13 bases between the germline ends. This CDR3 has 13 amino acids. Germline CDR1 and CDR2: GTSNPN and SVGIG (reference sequence). The CDR3 here is CAWSLKSDQPQHF. CDR3 nucleotides: TGTGCCTGGAGCCTAAAAAGTGACCAGCCCCAGCATTTT.

This rearrangement joins TRBV5-1 to TRBJ1-1; no reliable D call. Germline loops: CDR1 SGHRS, CDR2 YFSETQ. V lost 4 bases and J 4 bases, leaving 14 bases between the germline ends. The CDR3 is 14 residues long. The CDR3 nucleotides read TGCGCCAGCAGCCGGGATGCATTGGTCACTGAAGCTTTCTTT. It codes for CASSRDALVTEAFF. Filled out from reference TRBV5-1 and TRBJ1-1, the complete variable domain reads KAGVTQTPRYLIKTRGQQVTLSCSPISGHRSVSWYQQTPGQGLQFLFEYFSETQRNKGNFPGRFSGRQFSNSRSEMNVSTLELGDSALYLCASSRDALVTEAFFGQGTRLTVV.

The chain links TRBV19 to TRBJ1-2; 8 nucleotides match TRBD1. CDR1 is LNHDA, CDR2 SQIVND, per germline (reference sequence). The CDR3 loop spans 14 amino acids. With V trimmed by 5 bases and J by 5 bases, 7 bases remained unmatched. CDR3 region: CASSPMGQEYGYTF. The CDR3 DNA is TGTGCCAGTAGTCCCATGGGACAGGAGTATGGCTACACCTTC.

The V gene is TRBV11-2, the J gene TRBJ1-2; possibly TRBD1 for D (6 bases). Trimming took 5 bases from V and 5 from J, leaving 18 bases between them. The CDR3 covers 15 residues. The V gene's germline CDR1 is SGHAT and CDR2 FQNNGV. The CDR3: CASSPGQPNLYGYTF. The CDR3 coding sequence is TGTGCCAGCAGCCCGGGACAACCCAATCTGTATGGCTACACCTTC.

The chain carries TRBV1 and TRBJ2-7; whether TRBD1, the table's D call, matches the DNA was not checked. TRBV1 is deemed a pseudogene. CDR3 size: 16 residues. Written as DNA, the CDR3 is TGCACCAGCAGCCAAGATCAGCAGGCGAGCTCCTACGAGCAGTACTTC. Translated: CTSSQDQQASSYEQYF.

The V call is TRBV28, the J call TRBJ1-5; D uncertain. Trimming stripped 2 bases from V and 9 bases from J, with 8 bases between. Germline CDR1 and CDR2: MDHEN and SYDVKM. CDR3 length equals 12 residues. The CDR3 spells CASSLNFRPQHF. In nucleotides, the CDR3 is TGTGCCAGCAGTTTAAACTTCCGGCCCCAGCATTTT.

The chain recombines TRBV6-1 with TRBJ1-2; the D is unclear. Germline CDR1 MNHNS, CDR2 SASEGT. The CDR3 sequence is 12 residues long. Trimming pared 7 bases from V and 2 bases from J, leaving 8 bases between. CDR3 bases: TGTGCCAGCAATGGGGTGAACTATGGCTACACCTTC. As protein: CASNGVNYGYTF.

The chain carries TRBV19 and TRBJ2-1; 7 bases line up with TRBD2. Germline assignment: CDR1 LNHDA and CDR2 SQIVND (reference sequence). The CDR3 spans 15 residues. The trim removed 4 bases at V and 6 bases at J, leaving 9 bases unmatched. CDR3 DNA sequence: TGTGCCAGTAGTACCCGTAGCGGGTCAACCAATGAGCAGTTCTTC. It codes for CASSTRSGSTNEQFF.

J is TRBJ2-7 and V is TRBV5-1, with D possibly being TRBD2 (6 bases). The germline V and J ends were trimmed by 5 bases and 2 bases, with 14 bases remaining between them. Germline-derived CDR1 and CDR2 are SGHRS and YFSETQ. This CDR3 has 14 amino acids. The CDR3 DNA sequence: TGCGCCAGCAGGGAGGGAGTTAGCACCTACGAGCAGTACTTC. It codes for CASREGVSTYEQYF.

V gene TRBV28 combines with J gene TRBJ1-2; tentative D call: TRBD1 (6 bases). Trimming removed 5 bases from V and 8 bases from J, with 12 bases in between. Germline CDR1 reads MDHEN; CDR2 reads SYDVKM. The CDR3 is made up of 12 amino acids. CDR3 amino acids: CASSENREGYTF. As DNA, the CDR3 is TGTGCCAGCAGTGAAAACAGGGAGGGCTACACCTTC.

This clone was counted once. The V and J genes are TRBV5-1 and TRBJ2-7, with D tentatively TRBD2 (5 bases). The germline V gene has CDR1 SGHRS and CDR2 YFSETQ. The CDR3 is made up of 13 amino acids. With 3 bases removed from V and 6 bases from J, the gap between germline ends came to 13 bases. The CDR3 loop is CASSSVEEGEQYF. In DNA, the CDR3 is TGCGCCAGCAGCTCGGTGGAAGAGGGCGAGCAGTACTTC.

The CDR3 nucleotides read TGTGCCAGCAGCTTACGACCGGGCTCAGACGAGCAGTACTTC. Amino acids: CASSLRPGSDEQYF. This chain uses TRBV11-2 with TRBJ2-7; no reliable D call. V gave up 2 bases and J gave up 5 bases, with 13 bases separating them. Germline CDR1 SGHAT, CDR2 FQNNGV. The CDR3 is 14 residues long.

V is TRBV7-2 and J is TRBJ2-4; TRBD1 aligns across 7 bases. Germline values: CDR1 SGHTA, CDR2 FQGNSA. V trimming: 4 bases; J trimming: 1 base; junction bases outside the gene matches: 4. The CDR3 spans 15 residues. The CDR3 sequence: CASSSGGTAKNIQYF. CDR3 nucleotides: TGTGCCAGCAGCTCAGGGGGAACGGCCAAAAACATTCAGTACTTC.

This clone showed up just a few times. V gene TRBV9 combines with J gene TRBJ2-3, with TRBD2 matching over 8 bases. Trimming at V came to 2 bases and at J to 3 bases, leaving 8 bases not matched to a gene. The CDR3 is made up of 16 amino acids. The germline V gene encodes CDR1 SGDLS and CDR2 YYNGEE. DNA for the CDR3: TGTGCCAGCAGCGTGGACGCGGGAGGTCAGACAGATACGCAGTATTTT. As protein: CASSVDAGGQTDTQYF.